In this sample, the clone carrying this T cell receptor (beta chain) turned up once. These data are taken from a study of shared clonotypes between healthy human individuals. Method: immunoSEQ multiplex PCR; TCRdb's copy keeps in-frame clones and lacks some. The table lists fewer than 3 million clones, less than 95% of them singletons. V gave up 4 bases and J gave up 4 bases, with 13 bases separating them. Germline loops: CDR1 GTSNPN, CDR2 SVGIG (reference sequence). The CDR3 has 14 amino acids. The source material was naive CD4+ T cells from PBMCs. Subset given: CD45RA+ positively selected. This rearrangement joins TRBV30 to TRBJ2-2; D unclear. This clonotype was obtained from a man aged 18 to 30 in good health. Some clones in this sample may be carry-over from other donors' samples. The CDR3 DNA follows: TGTGCCTGGAACGGGTTCTACCGCACCGGGGAGCTGTTTTTT. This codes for CAWNGFYRTGELFF.